The source of this T cell receptor beta chain is a study of identical twins. TCRdb analysed the 5' RACE reads with MiXCR anew, one entry per CDR3 protein. The table has around 530,000 distinct CDR3 sequences, roughly 15% seen once. All donors were healthy, and all were Caucasian. Findings and limits, study-wide: Zero-insertion analyses could be partly confounded by invariant MAIT and iNKT cells. Twins showed weaker excess sharing in their beta out-of-frame sequences.

Note on this clonotype: Its target is not known.

Separately, the same data were catalogued under a study of yellow fever vaccine responses in identical twins.

Sequences were obtained from CD4+ T cells sorted from blood. This TCR was sampled from a woman between 18 and 29 years old in good health.

CDR3 coding DNA: TGTGCCAGCAGTTTTGGCCCCGCCGTAGATACGCAGTATTTT. Translated, it gives CASSFGPAVDTQYF. The V and J genes are TRBV12-3 or TRBV12-4 and TRBJ2-3; D gene unclear. Deletions cut 3 bases from V and 5 bases from J, with 12 bases between. The CDR3 length is 14 residues.